These 8 T cell receptor beta chains were sequenced from one sample in a study of blood T cell repertoires in COVID-19. Produced via immunoSEQ multiplex PCR; TCRdb's table is partial and in-frame only. Of 150,000 to 180,000 clones listed, around 85% are singletons. Sequences were obtained from peripheral blood. These receptors came from a man aged 60 to 69 with COVID-19, enrolled during active disease.

This chain links TRBV7-2 with TRBJ2-2; 11 bases line up with TRBD1. The CDR3 is 16 amino acids. Germline V gene lookup returns CDR1 SGHTA and CDR2 FQGNSA. The V segment lost 4 bases and the J segment 8 bases; nucleotides outside the gene matches: 9. The CDR3, as DNA: TGTGCCAGCAGCTCCTCGGACAGGGGGCGGGTTGGGGAGCTGTTTTTT. Its translation is CASSSSDRGRVGELFF.

The rearrangement links TRBV29-1 to TRBJ1-2; tentative D call: TRBD1 (6 bases). V shed 6 bases and J shed 2 bases, with 10 bases lying between them. This CDR3 region has 12 residues. Germline V gene sequence: CDR1 SQVTM, CDR2 ANQGSEA. CDR3 protein: CSVWTANYGYTF. The CDR3 DNA is TGCAGCGTGTGGACAGCGAACTATGGCTACACCTTC.

The chain is built from TRBV28 and TRBJ1-1, with 7 bases matching TRBD1. Germline CDR1 and CDR2: MDHEN and SYDVKM. The CDR3 contains 14 residues. V was pared by 6 bases and J by 5 bases, with 9 bases of the junction left unmatched. The CDR3 reads CASRQGGASTEAFF. CDR3 nucleotide sequence: TGTGCCAGCAGACAAGGGGGCGCGAGTACTGAAGCTTTCTTT.

The chain combines TRBV7-2 with TRBJ1-1, with TRBD1 as a possible D gene (6 bases). The germline V gene encodes CDR1 SGHTA and CDR2 FQGNSA. This CDR3 has 17 residues. V was trimmed by 4 bases and J by 0 bases, leaving 18 bases between them. The chain's CDR3 is CASSSPVGTFMNTEAFF. CDR3 DNA sequence: TGTGCCAGCAGCTCCCCTGTGGGGACATTCATGAACACTGAAGCTTTCTTT.

This CDR3 is CASSNSLPYF. The CDR3 region has the DNA TGTGCCAGCAGTAATTCTCTCCCGTACTTC. The rearrangement links TRBV28 to TRBJ2-7; D is ambiguous. The V end lost 5 bases, the J end lost 12 bases, and 11 bases lay between the germline ends. Germline loops: CDR1 MDHEN, CDR2 SYDVKM. There are 10 residues in the CDR3.

This sequence joins TRBV6-5 and TRBJ2-7; TRBD1 might be the D (5 bases). Germline V gene lookup returns CDR1 MNHEY and CDR2 SVGAGI. V dropped 0 bases and J dropped 0 bases, with 9 bases sitting between them. The CDR3 sequence is 15 residues long. The CDR3 spells CASSYSTANSYEQYF. The CDR3 DNA sequence: TGTGCCAGCAGTTACTCGACAGCCAACTCCTACGAGCAGTACTTC.

This sequence joins TRBV5-4 and TRBJ1-4; possibly TRBD1 for D (5 bases). Germline V lookup: CDR1 SGHNT, CDR2 YYREEE (reference sequence). The V and J ends lost 2 bases and 3 bases respectively, with 20 bases between them. The CDR3 totals 18 residues. The CDR3 DNA follows: TGTGCCAGCAGCTTTGGGGCTAACGCTGTATCCGCTAATGAAAAACTGTTTTTT. Translating it yields CASSFGANAVSANEKLFF.

The chain carries TRBV7-9 and TRBJ1-4, with 7 bases aligning to TRBD1. This CDR3 has 16 amino acids. The J segment lost 2 bases and the V segment lost 5 bases, leaving 8 bases of the junction unmatched. Germline values: CDR1 SEHNR, CDR2 FQNEAQ (reference sequence). In DNA, the CDR3 is TGTGCCAGCAGCCCCCGACAGGGCACCACTAATGAAAAACTGTTTTTT. Protein product: CASSPRQGTTNEKLFF.